This TCR beta chain was captured in a study of T cell responses to AZD1222 COVID-19 vaccine. V gave up 4 bases and J gave up 4 bases; unmatched junction bases: 4. The V gene's germline CDR1 is SGHRS and CDR2 YFSETQ. The CDR3 covers 13 residues. Clones were read by immunoSEQ multiplex PCR, and TCRdb kept only the in-frame ones, dropping some. The sample shows about 150,000 clones, over 90% of them seen only once. This sequence joins TRBV5-1 and TRBJ2-7, with 8 nucleotides matching TRBD1. The starting material was peripheral blood, obtained 28 days after the second AZD1222 dose. This receptor was obtained from an adult who received the AZD1222 COVID-19 vaccine. The CDR3, as DNA: TGCGCCAGCAGCGAAACAGGGGGTTACGAGCAGTACTTC. Encoded protein: CASSETGGYEQYF. Supplemented by reference TRBV5-1 and TRBJ2-7, the full variable domain reads KAGVTQTPRYLIKTRGQQVTLSCSPISGHRSVSWYQQTPGQGLQFLFEYFSETQRNKGNFPGRFSGRQFSNSRSEMNVSTLELGDSALYLCASSETGGYEQYFGPGTRLTVT.